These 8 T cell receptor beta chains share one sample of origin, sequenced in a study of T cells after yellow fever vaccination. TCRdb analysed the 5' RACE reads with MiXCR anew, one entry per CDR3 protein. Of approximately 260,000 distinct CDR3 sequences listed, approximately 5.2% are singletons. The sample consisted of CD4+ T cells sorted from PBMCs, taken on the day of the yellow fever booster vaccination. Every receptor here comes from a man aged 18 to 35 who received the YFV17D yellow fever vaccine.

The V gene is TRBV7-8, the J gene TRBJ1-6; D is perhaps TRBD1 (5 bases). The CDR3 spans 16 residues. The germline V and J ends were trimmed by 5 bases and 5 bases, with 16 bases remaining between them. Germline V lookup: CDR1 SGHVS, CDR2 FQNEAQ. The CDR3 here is CASSPRLGQHNSPLHF. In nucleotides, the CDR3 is TGTGCCAGCAGCCCCCGTCTCGGACAACATAATTCACCCCTCCACTTT.

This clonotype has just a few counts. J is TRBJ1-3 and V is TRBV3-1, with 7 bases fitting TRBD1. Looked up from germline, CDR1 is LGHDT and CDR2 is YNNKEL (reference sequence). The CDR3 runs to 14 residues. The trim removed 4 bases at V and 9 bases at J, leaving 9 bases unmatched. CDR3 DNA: TGTGCCAGCAGCCCCAACTGGGACAGCGGCACCATATATTTT. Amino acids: CASSPNWDSGTIYF.

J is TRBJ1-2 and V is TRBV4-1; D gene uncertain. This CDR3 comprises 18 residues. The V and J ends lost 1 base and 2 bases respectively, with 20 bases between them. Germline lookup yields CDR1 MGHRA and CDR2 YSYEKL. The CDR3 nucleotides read TGCGCCAGCAGCCAAGCTTTCGGTCTCCCAACACTGAACTATGGCTACACCTTC. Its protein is CASSQAFGLPTLNYGYTF.

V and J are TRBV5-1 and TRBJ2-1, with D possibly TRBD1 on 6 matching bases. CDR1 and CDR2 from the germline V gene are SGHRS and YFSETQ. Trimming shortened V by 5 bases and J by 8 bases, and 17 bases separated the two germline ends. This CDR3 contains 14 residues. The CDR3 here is CASREGVADYEQFF. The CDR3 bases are TGCGCCAGCAGAGAGGGGGTTGCGGACTATGAGCAGTTCTTC.

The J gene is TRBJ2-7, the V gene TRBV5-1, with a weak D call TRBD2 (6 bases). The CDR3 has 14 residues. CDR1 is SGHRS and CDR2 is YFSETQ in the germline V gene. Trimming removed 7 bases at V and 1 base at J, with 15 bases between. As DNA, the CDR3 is TGCGCCAGCGCCACCCGGGACTCATCCTACGAGCAGTACTTC. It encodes CASATRDSSYEQYF.

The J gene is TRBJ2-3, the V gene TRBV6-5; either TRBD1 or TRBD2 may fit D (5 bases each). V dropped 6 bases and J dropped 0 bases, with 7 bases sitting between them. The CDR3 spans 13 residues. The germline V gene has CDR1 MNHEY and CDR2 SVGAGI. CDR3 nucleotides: TGTGCCAGCAGCGGGGCCAGCACAGATACGCAGTATTTT. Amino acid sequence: CASSGASTDTQYF.

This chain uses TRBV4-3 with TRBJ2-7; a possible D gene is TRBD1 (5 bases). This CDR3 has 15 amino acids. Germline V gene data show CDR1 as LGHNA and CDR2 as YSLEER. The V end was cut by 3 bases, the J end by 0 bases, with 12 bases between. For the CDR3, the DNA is TGCGCCAGCAGCCAGCAATACAGGAGCTCCTACGAGCAGTACTTC. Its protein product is CASSQQYRSSYEQYF.

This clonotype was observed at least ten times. CDR3 DNA sequence: TGTGCCATCTCCGAGCGGGGGGACACAGATACGCAGTATTTT. Translating gives CAISERGDTDTQYF. The gene calls are TRBV10-3 and TRBJ2-3, with 9 bases matching TRBD2. V lost 8 bases to trimming and J lost 2 bases; unmatched junction nucleotides: 5. The CDR3 loop spans 14 amino acids. CDR1 is ENHRY and CDR2 is SYGVKD in the germline V gene.